This T cell receptor (beta chain) was identified during a study of blood T cell repertoires in COVID-19. Study-wide background: Specimens from acute and convalescent COVID-19 originated in the United States, Italy and Spain. T cells, B-cell-depleted T cells, or PBMCs provided the cDNA or gDNA that served as material.

Authors' processing steps: Reference gene primer amplification in the assay estimated nucleated cell counts. Profiling relied on immunoSEQ multiplex PCR, and the TCRdb table lists in-frame clones only, not all of them. Clone size and V and J calls were adopted from that table, with D and trimming inferred from the DNA. The table has 35,000 to 45,000 clones, roughly 80% seen once. In germline, CDR1 is SQVTM, CDR2 ANQGSEA. This CDR3 contains 15 residues. The J segment lost 1 base and the V segment lost 2 bases, leaving 7 bases of the junction unmatched. The receptor comes from a man in his 70s with acute or convalescent COVID-19. The V gene is TRBV29-1, the J gene TRBJ2-7; 8 bases match TRBD1. The sequenced sample consisted of peripheral blood. DNA for the CDR3: TGCAGCGTTGAAAGAGCGGACAGGGAGTCCTACGAGCAGTACTTC. Amino acid sequence: CSVERADRESYEQYF.